The 22 T cell receptor beta chains below were found in one sample sequenced in a study of T cells after posttransplantation cyclophosphamide (dated by TCRdb to the mid-2010s). The library came from the immunoSEQ multiplex PCR assay. Entries here come from immuneACCESS through TCRdb and include only in-frame sequences with V and J called. Some clones fail to appear in such tables; in the studies checked, an unresolved V gene covers under half of the shortfall, and the cause of the remainder is unknown. This sample gives around 18,000 clones in total; approximately 87% of them show up just once. The top ten clones comprise about 9.1% of the sample. The sequenced sample consisted of memory CD4+ T cells sorted from blood. The receptor source for this set is a man younger than 45 in good health and a related stem cell transplant donor.

The chain links TRBV19 to TRBJ2-1; tentatively, D is TRBD2 (7 bases). V shed 3 bases and J shed 8 bases, with 20 bases lying between them. Germline CDR1 LNHDA, CDR2 SQIVND (reference sequence). The CDR3 has 16 amino acids. In nucleotides, the CDR3 is TGTGCCAGTAGTATGGAGGGTCGGGGGGCGCCATATGAGCAGTTCTTC. This gives the protein CASSMEGRGAPYEQFF.

The rearrangement joins TRBV28 to TRBJ2-1, with TRBD1 matching 7 bases. The J segment lost 14 bases and the V segment lost 4 bases, leaving 8 bases of the junction unmatched. CDR1 MDHEN and CDR2 SYDVKM come from the germline V gene. The CDR3 is 12 amino acids. The CDR3 protein is CASSSYETGKFF. The CDR3 nucleotides read TGTGCCAGCAGTTCCTATGAGACAGGGAAGTTCTTC. The full variable domain, completed using reference TRBV28 and TRBJ2-1, is DVKVTQSSRYLVKRTGEKVFLECVQDMDHENMFWYRQDPGLGLRLIYFSYDVKMKEKGDIPEGYSVSREKKERFSLILESASTNQTSMYLCASSSYETGKFFGPGTRLTVL.

The chain employs TRBV18 and TRBJ2-2; D gene ambiguous. V lost 5 bases to trimming and J lost 1 base, with 5 bases between them. This CDR3 region has 13 residues. Germline assignment: CDR1 KGHSH and CDR2 LQKENI. For the CDR3, the DNA is TGTGCCAGCTCATCCGGGAACACCGGGGAGCTGTTTTTT. Translation gives CASSSGNTGELFF.

This chain joins TRBV5-1 and TRBJ1-1; 10 bases line up with TRBD1. Germline V gene lookup returns CDR1 SGHRS and CDR2 YFSETQ. Losses at the gene ends were 8 bases for V and 4 bases for J; bases not matched to a gene: 17. This CDR3 contains 17 residues. The CDR3 spells CASSYVFGQGGRTEAFF. The CDR3 nucleotides are TGCGCCAGTAGTTACGTTTTTGGACAGGGGGGTCGCACTGAAGCTTTCTTT. Full variable domain (outside the CDR3, taken from reference TRBV5-1 and TRBJ1-1): KAGVTQTPRYLIKTRGQQVTLSCSPISGHRSVSWYQQTPGQGLQFLFEYFSETQRNKGNFPGRFSGRQFSNSRSEMNVSTLELGDSALYLCASSYVFGQGGRTEAFFGQGTRLTVV.

The chain has TRBV19 and TRBJ1-4, with D unresolved. Trimming took off 3 bases at V and 5 bases at J, with 13 bases between the two ends. Germline values: CDR1 LNHDA, CDR2 SQIVND (reference sequence). The CDR3 is 15 residues long. The CDR3 nucleotides are TGTGCCAGTAGTATTTCTGGGAGGGTAAATGAAAAACTGTTTTTT. The encoded protein is CASSISGRVNEKLFF.

This clone was seen more than once but under ten times. The V and J genes are TRBV7-8 and TRBJ1-3; 8 positions match TRBD1. Germline V gene sequence: CDR1 SGHVS, CDR2 FQNEAQ. The CDR3 totals 16 residues. V gave up 1 base and J gave up 2 bases; unmatched junction bases: 4. The CDR3 sequence: CASSLGQGKTGNTIYF. The DNA of the CDR3 is TGTGCCAGCAGCTTAGGACAGGGGAAGACTGGAAACACCATATATTTT.

This rearrangement joins TRBV25-1 to TRBJ2-3, with TRBD1 identical over 9 bases. V lost 2 bases, J lost 1 base, and 4 bases stayed unmatched. CDR1 MGHDK and CDR2 SYGVNS come from the germline V gene. The CDR3 covers 16 residues. CDR3 sequence (DNA): TGTGCCAGCAGTGAACGACAGGGGGTCGGCACAGATACGCAGTATTTT. Translated: CASSERQGVGTDTQYF.

This clone has just a few counts. The gene calls are TRBV6-5 and TRBJ2-1; 8 bases fit TRBD1. CDR1 MNHEY and CDR2 SVGAGI come from the germline V gene. The CDR3 has 15 amino acids. With V trimmed by 3 bases and J by 8 bases, 9 bases remained unmatched. CDR3 sequence reads: CASSYFGQGVDEQFF. The CDR3 nucleotides read TGTGCCAGCAGTTATTTTGGACAGGGAGTCGATGAGCAGTTCTTC.

V and J are TRBV29-1 and TRBJ2-1; a weak D match, TRBD1 (5 bases). The CDR3 has 14 amino acids. Germline CDR1 is SQVTM and CDR2 is ANQGSEA. Trimming left V 5 bases short and J 1 base short, with 12 bases between. The CDR3 nucleotides read TGCAGCGTTTTGGACACTGGGTCCTACAATGAGCAGTTCTTC. Protein: CSVLDTGSYNEQFF.

This clone showed up just a few times. The CDR3 DNA sequence: TGTGCCAGCAGCTTGACAGGGCCAAACACCATATATTTT. This translates into CASSLTGPNTIYF. The V call is TRBV6-1, the J call TRBJ1-3; 7 bases fit TRBD1. Trimming removed 6 bases from V and 6 bases from J; junction bases left unmatched: 5. This CDR3 has 13 amino acids. Germline CDR1 reads MNHNS; CDR2 reads SASEGT.

This chain uses TRBV4-3 with TRBJ1-2; 9 bases map to TRBD1. This CDR3 comprises 15 residues. The V gene end was trimmed by 0 bases and the J gene end by 8 bases; junction bases not matched to a gene: 7. Germline CDR1 LGHNA, CDR2 YSLEER. CDR3 in amino acids: CASSQEVQGASGYTF. The CDR3 region has the DNA TGCGCCAGCAGCCAAGAAGTACAGGGGGCAAGCGGCTACACCTTC.

The chain has TRBV6-4 and TRBJ2-1, with TRBD2 identical over 7 bases. The CDR3 contains 13 residues. With V trimmed by 4 bases and J by 10 bases, 7 bases remained unmatched. The germline gives CDR1 MRHNA, CDR2 SNTAGT. CDR3 protein: CASSALIGGEQFF. The CDR3 DNA reads TGTGCCAGCAGTGCCCTCATCGGGGGGGAGCAGTTCTTC.

This chain joins TRBV4-2 and TRBJ2-5; the match to TRBD2 covers 8 bases. The CDR3 length is 17 residues. J lost 5 bases, V lost 2 bases, and 13 bases had no gene match. Germline-derived CDR1 and CDR2 are LGHNA and YNFKEQ. The CDR3 sequence: CASSQSNTGGPRETQYF. DNA of the CDR3: TGTGCCAGCAGCCAATCCAATACGGGGGGGCCTCGGGAGACCCAGTACTTC.

This clone was seen a single time. The chain has TRBV29-1 and TRBJ2-5, with 8 positions matching TRBD1. Judging by the DNA end, TRBJ2-7 fits better; the J call may be wrong. CDR1 and CDR2 (germline): SQVTM, ANQGSEA. CDR3 length equals 12 residues. The CDR3: CSVGTGPYEQYF. The DNA for the CDR3 is TGCAGCGTAGGGACAGGCCCCTACGAGCAGTACTTC.

The sample holds one count of this clone. The gene calls are TRBV5-1 and TRBJ2-3; 10 nucleotides agree with TRBD2. CDR1 is SGHRS, CDR2 YFSETQ, per germline. The V gene end was trimmed by 4 bases and the J gene end by 3 bases; junction bases not matched to a gene: 11. This CDR3 region has 17 residues. The CDR3 loop is CASSEGITSGVTDTQYF. In nucleotides, the CDR3 is TGCGCCAGCAGCGAGGGGATCACTAGCGGGGTGACAGATACGCAGTATTTT.

Written as DNA, the CDR3 is TGTGCCACCAGTCCGGGCCCGGGAGTTCGTGACACTGAAGCTTTCTTT. This codes for CATSPGPGVRDTEAFF. V usage is TRBV7-6 and J usage is TRBJ1-1; D is undetermined. This CDR3 contains 16 residues. In germline, CDR1 is SGHVS, CDR2 FNYEAQ. Trimming took off 10 bases at V and 3 bases at J, with 24 bases between the two ends.

The J gene is TRBJ1-4, the V gene TRBV4-3, with D tentatively TRBD1 (6 bases). This CDR3 region has 14 residues. Trimming left V 1 base short and J 8 bases short, with 11 bases between. The germline V gene encodes CDR1 LGHNA and CDR2 YSLEER. The CDR3 DNA is TGCGCCAGCAGCCAAGGAACAGGGTGGGAAAAACTGTTTTTT. The encoded protein is CASSQGTGWEKLFF.

This clone came up once. The CDR3 DNA reads as TGTGCCAGCAGTTTTCGGGGGGTGCTTGATACGCAGTATTTT. The encoded protein is CASSFRGVLDTQYF. V gene TRBV9 combines with J gene TRBJ2-3; 7 nucleotides agree with TRBD2. Germline lookup yields CDR1 SGDLS and CDR2 YYNGEE. CDR3 size: 14 residues. Trimming removed 5 bases from V and 6 bases from J; junction bases left unmatched: 9.

The rearrangement joins TRBV5-3 to TRBJ2-7, with D possibly being TRBD2 (7 bases). TRBV5-3 is annotated as an ORF whose role is uncertain. V lost 4 bases and J 2 bases, leaving 19 bases between the germline ends. The CDR3 spans 16 residues. Here the CDR3 reads CARSPRGGARTYEQYF. The CDR3 DNA is TGTGCCAGAAGCCCTAGGGGGGGGGCTAGGACCTACGAGCAGTACTTC.

The chain links TRBV15 to TRBJ2-4, with 7 positions matching TRBD2. Germline V gene lookup returns CDR1 LNHNV and CDR2 YYDKDF (reference sequence). The J segment lost 7 bases and the V segment lost 0 bases, leaving 9 bases of the junction unmatched. This CDR3 contains 16 residues. The CDR3: CATSREDKGGTNIQYF. As DNA, the CDR3 is TGTGCCACCAGCAGAGAAGATAAGGGAGGGACGAACATTCAGTACTTC.

The chain combines TRBV6-1 with TRBJ1-1; 7 nucleotides agree with TRBD1. Germline V gives CDR1 MNHNS, CDR2 SASEGT. After removal of 6 bases from V and 7 bases from J, the junction contained 8 bases not matched to a gene. This CDR3 region has 13 residues. The CDR3 reads CASSPYDRDEAFF. DNA of the CDR3: TGTGCCAGCAGCCCCTATGACAGGGATGAAGCTTTCTTT.

The chain has TRBV4-1 and TRBJ1-5, with a tentative D call TRBD1 (6 bases). The CDR3 runs to 13 residues. Looked up from germline, CDR1 is MGHRA and CDR2 is YSYEKL. V was pared by 4 bases and J by 6 bases, with 10 bases between. CDR3 sequence: CASSLGDIQPQHF. CDR3 coding DNA: TGCGCCAGCAGCCTAGGGGACATTCAGCCCCAGCATTTT.